This TCR beta chain originates from a study of monozygotic twins with inflammatory bowel disease. Germline values: CDR1 SGHVS, CDR2 FQNEAQ. The CDR3 spans 14 residues. UMIs incorporating a 6-nucleotide sample barcode were appended by means of template switching. TCRdb re-called the 5' RACE reads; every CDR3 protein appears as one record, without DNA. The sample has nearly 45,000 distinct CDR3 sequences; the top ten hold 4% to 6.5%. This rearrangement joins TRBV7-8 to TRBJ1-6. This receptor was obtained from a human donor with ulcerative colitis or Crohn's disease, or a healthy co-twin of an affected twin (not recorded which). The sequenced sample was blood. This chain's CDR3 is CASSLGRRDSPLHF.